This T cell receptor (beta chain) stems from a study of identical twins. cDNA carried unique molecular identifiers, and a universal primer site was added by template switching. One entry per CDR3 protein results from TCRdb running MiXCR on the 5' RACE reads. Among just under 650,000 distinct CDR3 sequences listed, roughly 6.6% were seen once. Trimming took 4 bases from V and 0 from J, leaving 3 bases between them. The CDR3 sequence is 12 residues long. Germline CDR1 is MDHEN and CDR2 is SYDVKM. The sample holds many counts of this clonotype. These data were likewise used in another study, on yellow fever vaccine responses in identical twins. From that report: Twins' T cell vaccine responses reportedly looked partly convergent, partly personalized.

The sequenced sample was PBMCs. This clonotype was sampled from a woman under 30 in good health. The J gene is TRBJ1-1, the V gene TRBV28, with D uncertain. This CDR3 is CASSSVNTEAFF. CDR3 DNA: TGTGCCAGCAGTTCAGTGAACACTGAAGCTTTCTTT.